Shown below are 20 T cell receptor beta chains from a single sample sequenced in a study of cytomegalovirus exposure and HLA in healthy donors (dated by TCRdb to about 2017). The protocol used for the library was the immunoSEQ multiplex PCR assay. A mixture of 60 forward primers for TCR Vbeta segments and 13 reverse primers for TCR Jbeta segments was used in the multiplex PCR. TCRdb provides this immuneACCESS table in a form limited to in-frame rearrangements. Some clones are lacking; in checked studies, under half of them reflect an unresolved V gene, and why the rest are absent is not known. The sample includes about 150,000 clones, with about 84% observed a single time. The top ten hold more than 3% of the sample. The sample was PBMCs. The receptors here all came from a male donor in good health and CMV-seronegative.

CDR3 in DNA: TGCAGTGCTACTCTCATCGGTGAGCAGTTCTTC. It codes for CSATLIGEQFF. The chain has TRBV20-1 and TRBJ2-1, with no clear D. The CDR3 covers 11 residues. Between the trimmed V and J ends, which lost 4 bases and 9 bases, there was a span of 10 bases. Germline V gene lookup returns CDR1 DFQATT and CDR2 SNEGSKA (reference sequence).

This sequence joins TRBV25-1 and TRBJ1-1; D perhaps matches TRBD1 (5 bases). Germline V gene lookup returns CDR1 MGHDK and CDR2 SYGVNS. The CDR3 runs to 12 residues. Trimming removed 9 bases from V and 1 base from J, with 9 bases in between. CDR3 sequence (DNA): TGTGCCAGTTCAGGGCCGAACACTGAAGCTTTCTTT. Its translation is CASSGPNTEAFF.

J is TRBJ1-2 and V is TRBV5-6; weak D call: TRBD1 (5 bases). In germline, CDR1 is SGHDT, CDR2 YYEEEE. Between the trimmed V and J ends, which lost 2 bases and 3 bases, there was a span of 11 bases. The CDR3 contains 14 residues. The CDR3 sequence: CASSLGQGHYGYTF. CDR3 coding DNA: TGTGCCAGCAGCTTAGGGCAGGGTCACTATGGCTACACCTTC.

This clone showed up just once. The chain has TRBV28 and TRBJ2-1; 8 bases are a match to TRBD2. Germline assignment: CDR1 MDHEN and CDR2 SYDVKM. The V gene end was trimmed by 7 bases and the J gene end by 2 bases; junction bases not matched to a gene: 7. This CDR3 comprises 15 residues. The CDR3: CASTSGGGTYNEQFF. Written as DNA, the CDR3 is TGTGCCAGCACCTCGGGGGGGGGTACCTACAATGAGCAGTTCTTC.

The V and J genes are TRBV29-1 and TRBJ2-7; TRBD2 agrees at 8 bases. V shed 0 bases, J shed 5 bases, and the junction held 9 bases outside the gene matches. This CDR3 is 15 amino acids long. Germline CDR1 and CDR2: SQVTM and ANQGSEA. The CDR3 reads CSVEDDGGGLHEQYF. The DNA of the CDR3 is TGCAGCGTTGAAGATGACGGCGGGGGGTTACACGAGCAGTACTTC.

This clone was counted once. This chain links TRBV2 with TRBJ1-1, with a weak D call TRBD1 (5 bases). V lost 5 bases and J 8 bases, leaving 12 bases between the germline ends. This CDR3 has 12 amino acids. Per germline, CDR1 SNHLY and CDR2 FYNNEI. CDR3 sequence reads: CASSITGDEAFF. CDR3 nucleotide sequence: TGTGCCAGCAGTATTACAGGCGACGAAGCTTTCTTT. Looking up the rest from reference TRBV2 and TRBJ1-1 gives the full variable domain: EPEVTQTPSHQVTQMGQEVILRCVPISNHLYFYWYRQILGQKVEFLVSFYNNEISEKSEIFDDQFSVERPDGSNFTLKIRSTKLEDSAMYFCASSITGDEAFFGQGTRLTVV.

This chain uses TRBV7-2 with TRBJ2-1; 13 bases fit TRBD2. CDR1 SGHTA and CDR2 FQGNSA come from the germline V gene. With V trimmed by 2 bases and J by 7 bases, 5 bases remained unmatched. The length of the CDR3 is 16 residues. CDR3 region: CASSLTGLAGVNEQFF. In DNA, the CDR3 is TGTGCCAGCAGCTTAACTGGACTAGCGGGAGTGAATGAGCAGTTCTTC.

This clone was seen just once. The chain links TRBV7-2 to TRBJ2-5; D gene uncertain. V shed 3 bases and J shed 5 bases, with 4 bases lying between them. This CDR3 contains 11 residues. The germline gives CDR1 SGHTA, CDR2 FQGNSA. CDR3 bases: TGTGCCAGCAGCTTCTCGGAGACCCAGTACTTC. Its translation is CASSFSETQYF.

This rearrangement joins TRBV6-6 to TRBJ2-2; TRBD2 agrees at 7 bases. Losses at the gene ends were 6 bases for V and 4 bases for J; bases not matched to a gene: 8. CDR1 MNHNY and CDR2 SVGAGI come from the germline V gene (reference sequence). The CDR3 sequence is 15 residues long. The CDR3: CASRQSASGTGELFF. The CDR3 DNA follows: TGTGCCAGCAGACAGAGCGCTAGCGGCACCGGGGAGCTGTTTTTT.

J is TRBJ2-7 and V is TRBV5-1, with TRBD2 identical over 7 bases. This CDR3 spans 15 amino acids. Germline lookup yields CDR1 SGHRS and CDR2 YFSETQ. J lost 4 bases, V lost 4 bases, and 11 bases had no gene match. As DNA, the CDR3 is TGCGCCAGCAGCCCCGCGGGACTTAGCGGGTACGAGCAGTACTTC. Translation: CASSPAGLSGYEQYF.

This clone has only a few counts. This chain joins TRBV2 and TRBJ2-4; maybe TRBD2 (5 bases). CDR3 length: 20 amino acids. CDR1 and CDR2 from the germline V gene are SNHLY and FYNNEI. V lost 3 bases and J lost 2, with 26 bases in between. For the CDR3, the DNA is TGTGCCAGCAGTGACCCCACACGGGGTAGAGGGCCGGTTTCCAAAAACATTCAGTACTTC. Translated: CASSDPTRGRGPVSKNIQYF.

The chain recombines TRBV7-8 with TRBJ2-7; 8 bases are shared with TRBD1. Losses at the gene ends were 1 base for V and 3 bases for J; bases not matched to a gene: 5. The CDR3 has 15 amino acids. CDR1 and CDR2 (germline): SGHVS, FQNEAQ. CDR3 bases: TGTGCCAGCAGCTTAGGACAGGGGCCTCACTACGAGCAGTACTTC. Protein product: CASSLGQGPHYEQYF. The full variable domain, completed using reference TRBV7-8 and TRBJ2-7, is GAGVSQSPRYKVAKRGQDVALRCDPISGHVSLFWYQQALGQGPEFLTYFQNEAQLDKSGLPSDRFFAERPEGSVSTLKIQRTQQEDSAVYLCASSLGQGPHYEQYFGPGTRLTVT.

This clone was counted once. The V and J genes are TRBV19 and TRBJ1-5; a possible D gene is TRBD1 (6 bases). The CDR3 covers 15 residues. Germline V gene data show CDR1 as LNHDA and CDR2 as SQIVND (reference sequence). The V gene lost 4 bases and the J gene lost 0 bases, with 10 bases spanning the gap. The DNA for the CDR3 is TGTGCCAGTAGTACGACAGGCTATAGCAATCAGCCCCAGCATTTT. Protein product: CASSTTGYSNQPQHF. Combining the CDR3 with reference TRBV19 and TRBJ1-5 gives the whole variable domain DGGITQSPKYLFRKEGQNVTLSCEQNLNHDAMYWYRQDPGQGLRLIYYSQIVNDFQKGDIAEGYSVSREKKESFPLTVTSAQKNPTAFYLCASSTTGYSNQPQHFGDGTRLSIL.

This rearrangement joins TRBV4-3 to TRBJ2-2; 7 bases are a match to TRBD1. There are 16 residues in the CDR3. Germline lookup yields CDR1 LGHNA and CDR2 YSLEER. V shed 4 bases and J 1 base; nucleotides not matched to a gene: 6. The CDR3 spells CASSPSDRENTGELFF. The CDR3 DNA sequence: TGCGCCAGCAGCCCATCTGACAGGGAGAACACCGGGGAGCTGTTTTTT.

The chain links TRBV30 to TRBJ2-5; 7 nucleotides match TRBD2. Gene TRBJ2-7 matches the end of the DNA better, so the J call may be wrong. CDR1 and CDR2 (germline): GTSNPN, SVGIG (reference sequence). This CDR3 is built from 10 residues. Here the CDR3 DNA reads TGTGTAGCGGGTCGGTACGAGCAGTACTTC. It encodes CVAGRYEQYF.

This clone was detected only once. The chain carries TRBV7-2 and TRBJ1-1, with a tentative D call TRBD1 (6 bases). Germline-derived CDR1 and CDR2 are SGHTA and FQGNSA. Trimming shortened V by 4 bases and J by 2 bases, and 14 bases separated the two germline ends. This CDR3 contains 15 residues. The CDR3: CASSSIQGGNTEAFF. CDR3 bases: TGTGCCAGCAGCTCGATACAGGGTGGAAACACTGAAGCTTTCTTT.

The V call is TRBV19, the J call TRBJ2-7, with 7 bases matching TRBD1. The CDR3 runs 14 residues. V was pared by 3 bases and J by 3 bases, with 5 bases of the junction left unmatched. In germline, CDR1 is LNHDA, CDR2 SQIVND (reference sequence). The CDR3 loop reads CASSIGTASYEQYF. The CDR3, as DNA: TGTGCCAGTAGTATCGGGACAGCCAGCTACGAGCAGTACTTC.

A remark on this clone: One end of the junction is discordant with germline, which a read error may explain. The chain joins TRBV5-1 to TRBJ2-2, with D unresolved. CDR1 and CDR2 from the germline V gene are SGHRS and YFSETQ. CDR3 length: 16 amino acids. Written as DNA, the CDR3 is TGCGCCAGCGGCTTGGTCCGAGGTTCGAACACCGGGGAGCTGTTTTTT. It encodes CASGLVRGSNTGELFF.

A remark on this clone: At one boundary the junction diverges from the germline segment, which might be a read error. CDR3 bases: TGTGCCAGCAGCTTAGGGTCAGTCGATAGCGGGCGGGCAGTCTTC. Translation: CASSLGSVDSGRAVF. The chain employs TRBV11-3 and TRBJ2-1; TRBD2 agrees at 7 bases. The CDR3 extends over 15 amino acids. CDR1 is SGHNT and CDR2 is YENEEA in the germline V gene.

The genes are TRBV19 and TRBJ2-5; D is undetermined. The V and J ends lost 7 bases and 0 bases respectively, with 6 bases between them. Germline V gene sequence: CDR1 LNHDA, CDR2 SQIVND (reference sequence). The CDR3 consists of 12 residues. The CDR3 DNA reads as TGTGCCAGTACTGACAACCAAGAGACCCAGTACTTC. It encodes CASTDNQETQYF. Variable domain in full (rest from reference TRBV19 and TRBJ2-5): DGGITQSPKYLFRKEGQNVTLSCEQNLNHDAMYWYRQDPGQGLRLIYYSQIVNDFQKGDIAEGYSVSREKKESFPLTVTSAQKNPTAFYLCASTDNQETQYFGPGTRLLVL.